The sequence of this TCR beta chain was determined in a study of early T cells in non-severe SARS-CoV-2 infection. There are many counts of this clonotype. V was cut by 0 bases and J by 1 base, with 11 bases left in between. The CDR3 is made up of 16 amino acids. The germline V gene has CDR1 SGHRS and CDR2 YFSETQ. One entry per CDR3 protein results from TCRdb running MiXCR on the 5' RACE reads. Altogether roughly 16,000 distinct CDR3 sequences are present, approximately 5.4% being singletons, with the ten largest covering 6.5% to 8%. The specimen was whole blood. The rearrangement joins TRBV5-1 to TRBJ2-1; D perhaps matches TRBD2 (5 bases). The receptor was derived from an adult who was a healthcare worker with PCR-confirmed SARS-CoV-2 infection or an uninfected control (not recorded which). The CDR3 reads CASSLGLARSYNEQFF. Here the CDR3 DNA reads TGCGCCAGCAGCTTGGGCCTAGCTCGATCCTACAATGAGCAGTTCTTC. Filled out from reference TRBV5-1 and TRBJ2-1, the complete variable domain reads KAGVTQTPRYLIKTRGQQVTLSCSPISGHRSVSWYQQTPGQGLQFLFEYFSETQRNKGNFPGRFSGRQFSNSRSEMNVSTLELGDSALYLCASSLGLARSYNEQFFGPGTRLTVL.